The 22 T cell receptor beta chains in this list originate from one sample, sequenced in a study of response to subunit inactivated influenza vaccine. TCRdb independently ran MiXCR on the RT-PCR reads; one entry per CDR3 protein. The table shows around 750,000 distinct CDR3 sequences, with less than 25% occurring only once. The sequencing used PBMCs from blood, collected 4 to 6 days after vaccination. All receptors come from a middle-aged man who received an inactivated influenza vaccine.

This clonotype was counted only a few times. V and J are TRBV4-2 and TRBJ2-5; weak D call: TRBD1 (6 bases). Trimming stripped 2 bases from V and 2 bases from J, with 12 bases between. The CDR3 contains 15 residues. CDR1 and CDR2 from the germline V gene are LGHNA and YNFKEQ. The DNA for the CDR3 is TGTGCCAGCAGCCAATCCGGGACACATCAAGAGACCCAGTACTTC. Protein sequence: CASSQSGTHQETQYF.

V gene TRBV7-2 combines with J gene TRBJ2-1, with D perhaps matching TRBD2 (5 bases). V was clipped by 5 bases and J by 10 bases, with 15 bases between them. The CDR3 consists of 13 residues. Germline-derived CDR1 and CDR2 are SGHTA and FQGNSA. Here the CDR3 DNA reads TGTGCCAGCAGCCGTGGTGGGAGTAGAGAGCAGTTCTTC. It codes for CASSRGGSREQFF.

V is TRBV29-1 and J is TRBJ1-5; no clear D gene. The length of the CDR3 is 12 residues. Germline CDR1 and CDR2: SQVTM and ANQGSEA. The V and J ends lost 3 bases and 4 bases respectively, with 7 bases between them. CDR3 bases: TGCAGCGTTGATGTGGGGAATCAGCCCCAGCATTTT. Protein: CSVDVGNQPQHF.

This clonotype was counted only a few times. The CDR3 reads CASRDNRGPNEKLFF. The CDR3 DNA reads as TGTGCCAGCAGGGACAACAGGGGGCCTAATGAAAAACTGTTTTTT. The chain couples TRBV12-3 or TRBV12-4 to TRBJ1-4; 9 bases are a match to TRBD1. This CDR3 has 15 residues. V was clipped by 6 bases and J by 3 bases; unmatched bases: 5.

This clonotype was picked up many times. V is TRBV12-3 or TRBV12-4 and J is TRBJ2-7, with D maybe TRBD1 (5 bases). The CDR3 loop spans 12 amino acids. V was clipped by 8 bases and J by 2 bases, with 10 bases between them. CDR3 nucleotides: TGTGCCAGCGGGCAGGGAACCTACGAGCAGTACTTC. Amino acids: CASGQGTYEQYF.

V and J are TRBV6-5 and TRBJ2-7; D is perhaps TRBD1 (7 bases). Germline V lookup: CDR1 MNHEY, CDR2 SVGAGI. V was clipped by 2 bases and J by 3 bases, with 11 bases between them. This CDR3 region has 14 residues. The CDR3 reads CASSYAGQHYEQYF. CDR3 DNA: TGTGCCAGCAGTTACGCGGGACAGCACTACGAGCAGTACTTC.

This clonotype occurred once. CDR3: CASSIAWAGSYNEQFF. As DNA, the CDR3 is TGTGCCAGCAGCATAGCTTGGGCGGGGAGCTACAATGAGCAGTTCTTC. The chain employs TRBV9 and TRBJ2-1, with D possibly TRBD2 on 6 matching bases. V lost 4 bases and J lost 3, with 17 bases in between. Per germline, CDR1 SGDLS and CDR2 YYNGEE. CDR3 length equals 16 residues.

This clonotype was counted many times. CDR3 residues: CASSYTSRETQYF. The CDR3 nucleotides are TGTGCCAGCAGTTATACTAGCAGAGAGACCCAGTACTTC. V is TRBV7-2 and J is TRBJ2-5; tentatively, D is TRBD2 (6 bases). The CDR3 runs to 13 residues. V lost 6 bases and J lost 4, with 12 bases in between. Germline V gene lookup returns CDR1 SGHTA and CDR2 FQGNSA.

This chain links TRBV5-1 with TRBJ2-2, with D uncertain. The CDR3 is 15 residues long. The V and J ends lost 0 bases and 0 bases respectively, with 6 bases between them. Per the germline V gene, CDR1 is SGHRS and CDR2 is YFSETQ. CDR3 bases: TGCGCCAGCAGCTTGGGAGTGGCGAACACCGGGGAGCTGTTTTTT. Its translation is CASSLGVANTGELFF.

V usage is TRBV10-3 and J usage is TRBJ1-2; D call uncertain. V dropped 10 bases and J dropped 7 bases, with 10 bases sitting between them. The CDR3 has 10 amino acids. Germline V gene lookup returns CDR1 ENHRY and CDR2 SYGVKD. CDR3 sequence: CATFDSGYTF. The CDR3 nucleotides are TGTGCCACCTTCGATTCTGGCTACACCTTC.

This clonotype was seen more than once but under ten times. The gene calls are TRBV3-1 and TRBJ1-1; 9 bases match TRBD1. Germline values: CDR1 LGHDT, CDR2 YNNKEL (reference sequence). Trimming removed 1 base from V and 6 bases from J; junction bases left unmatched: 0. The CDR3 runs 13 residues. CDR3 nucleotide sequence: TGTGCCAGCAGCCAAGGGGACAGGGCTGAAGCTTTCTTT. Its protein product is CASSQGDRAEAFF.

V is TRBV4-3 and J is TRBJ2-1; 10 bases are a match to TRBD2. Trimming cost V 4 bases and J 4 bases; bases outside gene matches: 10. The length of the CDR3 is 17 residues. Germline loops: CDR1 LGHNA, CDR2 YSLEER. CDR3 in amino acids: CASSPGPGLAIYNEQFF. The CDR3 region has the DNA TGCGCCAGCAGCCCCGGACCGGGACTAGCGATTTACAATGAGCAGTTCTTC.

Only a few counts were recorded for this clonotype. The chain employs TRBV12-3 or TRBV12-4 and TRBJ2-1; 16 nucleotides agree with TRBD2. Losses at the gene ends were 1 base for V and 4 bases for J; bases not matched to a gene: 4. The CDR3 is 18 residues long. The CDR3 DNA is TGTGCCAGCAGTTTAGTGGGACTAGCGGGGGGGTTATACAATGAGCAGTTCTTC. It is translated as CASSLVGLAGGLYNEQFF.

This clonotype has just a few counts. The chain links TRBV11-2 to TRBJ1-2; 8 nucleotides line up with TRBD1. Germline CDR1 is SGHAT and CDR2 is FQNNGV. V was clipped by 0 bases and J by 6 bases; unmatched bases: 12. The CDR3 has 17 residues. As DNA, the CDR3 is TGTGCCAGCAGCTTAGACGGGGGCCAGGGGGCGCTTAATGGCTACACCTTC. Translating it yields CASSLDGGQGALNGYTF.

The chain has TRBV7-2 and TRBJ2-2; TRBD1 matches 9 bases. The length of the CDR3 is 16 residues. CDR1 SGHTA and CDR2 FQGNSA come from the germline V gene. The ends lost 4 bases at V and 4 bases at J; junction bases unmatched: 7. For the CDR3, the DNA is TGTGCCAGCAGCTCTCCGACAGGGGGGGCCACCGGGGAGCTGTTTTTT. Encoded protein: CASSSPTGGATGELFF.

The chain links TRBV21-1 to TRBJ1-5; no check of the table's D call, TRBD1, against the DNA was made. TRBV21-1 is designated a pseudogene. The CDR3 extends over 18 amino acids. As DNA, the CDR3 is TGTGCCAGCAGCACCCCGGTCGAGACAGTTTATAGCAATCAGCCCCAGCATTTT. Translated: CASSTPVETVYSNQPQHF.

This clonotype was seen more than once but under ten times. CDR3 bases: TGTGCCAGCAGCCCACGTAATATGAACACTGAAGCTTTCTTT. Protein sequence: CASSPRNMNTEAFF. The chain carries TRBV7-9 and TRBJ1-1; D is unresolved. Germline assignment: CDR1 SEHNR and CDR2 FQNEAQ (reference sequence). Trimming pared 5 bases from V and 0 bases from J, leaving 10 bases between. This CDR3 spans 14 amino acids.

CDR3 bases: TGTGCCAGCAGTTGGCTGCGGGAGGAAGAGACCCAGTACTTC. This gives the protein CASSWLREEETQYF. The chain combines TRBV28 with TRBJ2-5; TRBD2 agrees at 8 bases. J gave up 3 bases and V 4 bases, and 4 bases lay outside the gene matches. The CDR3 runs 14 residues. The germline V gene has CDR1 MDHEN and CDR2 SYDVKM.

CDR3 in amino acids: CATSRAHNRVETQYF. As DNA, the CDR3 is TGTGCCACCAGCAGAGCACATAACCGGGTAGAGACCCAGTACTTC. J is TRBJ2-5 and V is TRBV15; no reliable D call. CDR3 length: 15 residues. Trimming removed 1 base at V and 4 bases at J, with 13 bases between. Germline values: CDR1 LNHNV, CDR2 YYDKDF (reference sequence).

The chain uses TRBV5-6 and TRBJ2-1; 10 nucleotides align to TRBD1. V trimming: 2 bases; J trimming: 5 bases; junction bases outside the gene matches: 10. Germline values: CDR1 SGHDT, CDR2 YYEEEE. The CDR3 contains 17 residues. The CDR3 DNA reads as TGTGCCAGCAGCTTTGGTTTCGGGACAGGGGACCACAATGAGCAGTTCTTC. Translated: CASSFGFGTGDHNEQFF.

This clonotype occurred a few times. The rearrangement links TRBV12-3 or TRBV12-4 to TRBJ2-2; 12 bases are a match to TRBD2. V was pared by 6 bases and J by 7 bases, with 6 bases of the junction left unmatched. The CDR3 has 15 residues. CDR3 protein: CASSRLAGAVGELFF. The CDR3, as DNA: TGTGCCAGCAGCAGACTAGCGGGGGCAGTCGGGGAGCTGTTTTTT.

This clonotype came up a few times. J is TRBJ1-5 and V is TRBV27, with D possibly matching TRBD1 (5 bases). Looked up from germline, CDR1 is MNHEY and CDR2 is SMNVEV (reference sequence). V lost 6 bases and J 5 bases, leaving 11 bases between the germline ends. CDR3 size: 13 residues. The CDR3 loop is CASSYKGDQPQHF. The CDR3 bases are TGTGCCAGCAGCTATAAAGGGGATCAGCCCCAGCATTTT.